Each of the 12 T cell receptor beta chains below was sequenced from the same sample in a study of shared clonotypes between healthy human individuals. Produced via immunoSEQ multiplex PCR; TCRdb's table is partial and in-frame only. This sample has around 100,000 clones, with about 66% found just once. The source material was memory CD8+ T cells sorted from blood. The sample's subset: CD45RO+ cells pooled with CCR7-negative TemRA cells. These receptors all come from a woman in her 30s in good health.

This chain joins TRBV28 and TRBJ1-1; D is uncertain. Germline loops: CDR1 MDHEN, CDR2 SYDVKM. The CDR3 consists of 11 residues. V was clipped by 7 bases and J by 5 bases, with 8 bases between them. CDR3 DNA sequence: TGTGCCAGCAATTGGGGTACTGAAGCTTTCTTT. Amino acid sequence: CASNWGTEAFF.

The chain employs TRBV6-1 and TRBJ1-4; no clear D. V lost 1 base and J lost 5, with 8 bases in between. Germline V gives CDR1 MNHNS, CDR2 SASEGT. This CDR3 region has 14 residues. The CDR3 nucleotides read TGTGCCAGCAGTGAAGGGCAGGAGAATGAAAAACTGTTTTTT. Its translation: CASSEGQENEKLFF.

This rearrangement joins TRBV6-5 to TRBJ2-3; 7 bases agree with TRBD1. V shed 8 bases and J 2 bases; nucleotides not matched to a gene: 10. There are 15 residues in the CDR3. Germline lookup yields CDR1 MNHEY and CDR2 SVGAGI. This chain's CDR3 is CASGPLGQYTDTQYF. CDR3 DNA: TGTGCCAGCGGACCCTTGGGACAGTACACAGATACGCAGTATTTT.

The rearrangement links TRBV29-1 to TRBJ2-5, with 9 bases matching TRBD1. Near its end, the DNA agrees better with TRBJ2-7, so the J call may be wrong. The CDR3 has 13 residues. CDR1 is SQVTM, CDR2 ANQGSEA, per germline. This chain's CDR3 is CSAVTGGLYEQYF. The CDR3 region has the DNA TGCAGCGCAGTGACAGGGGGGCTCTACGAGCAGTACTTC.

The chain links TRBV5-4 to TRBJ2-5, with 11 bases aligning to TRBD2. The CDR3 consists of 15 residues. J lost 1 base, V lost 4 bases, and 3 bases had no gene match. In germline, CDR1 is SGHNT, CDR2 YYREEE (reference sequence). The CDR3 sequence is CASSAGLAGQETQYF. CDR3 in DNA: TGTGCCAGCAGCGCCGGACTAGCGGGCCAAGAGACCCAGTACTTC.

The chain carries TRBV7-8 and TRBJ2-7; unclear D gene. This CDR3 contains 16 residues. The V gene's germline CDR1 is SGHVS and CDR2 FQNEAQ. Deletions cut 0 bases from V and 5 bases from J, with 17 bases between. The CDR3 protein is CASSLAGRLVPDEQYF. CDR3 DNA: TGTGCCAGCAGCTTAGCGGGAAGATTAGTTCCCGACGAGCAGTACTTC.

The chain links TRBV9 to TRBJ2-7; D may be TRBD2 (5 bases). There are 15 residues in the CDR3. V gave up 4 bases and J gave up 2 bases, with 16 bases separating them. Per the germline V gene, CDR1 is SGDLS and CDR2 is YYNGEE. The CDR3 is CASSPRAGTTYEQYF. CDR3 DNA sequence: TGTGCCAGCAGCCCCCGGGCGGGTACTACCTACGAGCAGTACTTC.

The J gene is TRBJ2-1, the V gene TRBV2, with D tentatively TRBD1 (5 bases). The germline CDR1 and CDR2 sequences are SNHLY and FYNNEI. The CDR3 length is 14 residues. Trimming shortened V by 0 bases and J by 4 bases, and 7 bases separated the two germline ends. Here the CDR3 DNA reads TGTGCCAGCAGTGAAGCCCAGGGATACAATGAGCAGTTCTTC. Protein sequence: CASSEAQGYNEQFF.

V usage is TRBV28 and J usage is TRBJ2-6; 12 bases are a match to TRBD2. Germline trimming cut 6 bases from V and 1 base from J; bases unmatched to any gene: 4. Per germline, CDR1 MDHEN and CDR2 SYDVKM. The CDR3 has 17 residues. CDR3 nucleotide sequence: TGTGCCAGCAGCTTCGGACTAGCGGGATCTGGGGCCAACGTCCTGACTTTC. It is translated as CASSFGLAGSGANVLTF.

V and J are TRBV4-3 and TRBJ1-1, with D unresolved. The CDR3 is 14 residues long. The germline V gene has CDR1 LGHNA and CDR2 YSLEER. With 0 bases removed from V and 6 bases from J, the gap between germline ends came to 11 bases. CDR3 residues: CASSQEIRAPEAFF. The CDR3 DNA reads as TGCGCCAGCAGCCAAGAGATCCGGGCTCCTGAAGCTTTCTTT.

This chain joins TRBV5-6 and TRBJ1-1, with D maybe TRBD1 (6 bases). CDR3 length: 12 amino acids. V shed 4 bases and J shed 13 bases, with 17 bases lying between them. The germline gives CDR1 SGHDT, CDR2 YYEEEE. Here the CDR3 DNA reads TGTGCCAGCAGCATACGTAAGGGGACAAGTTTCTTT. Protein: CASSIRKGTSFF. Using reference TRBV5-6 and TRBJ1-1 for the parts outside the CDR3, the full variable domain is DAGVTQSPTHLIKTRGQQVTLRCSPKSGHDTVSWYQQALGQGPQFIFQYYEEEERQRGNFPDRFSGHQFPNYSSELNVNALLLGDSALYLCASSIRKGTSFFGQGTRLTVV.

A single count supports this clone. The V and J genes are TRBV15 and TRBJ2-6; D is ambiguous. The CDR3 is 17 amino acids. Germline V gives CDR1 LNHNV, CDR2 YYDKDF (reference sequence). Trimming shortened V by 0 bases and J by 0 bases, and 9 bases separated the two germline ends. This CDR3 reads CATSRDPLSSGANVLTF. In DNA, the CDR3 is TGTGCCACCAGCAGAGATCCACTTAGCTCTGGGGCCAACGTCCTGACTTTC.